The next 26 T cell receptor beta chains were all read from a single sample in a study of early T cells in non-severe SARS-CoV-2 infection. TCRdb called the 5' RACE reads again in MiXCR, with one record for every CDR3 protein. This table holds about 34,000 distinct CDR3 sequences, roughly 5.7% found once. The source material was whole blood. The receptors stem from an adult who was a healthcare worker with PCR-confirmed SARS-CoV-2 infection or an uninfected control (not recorded which).

The table lists this clonotype with many counts. This chain joins TRBV29-1 and TRBJ2-1; 9 bases map to TRBD2. Looked up from germline, CDR1 is SQVTM and CDR2 is ANQGSEA. The CDR3 length is 15 residues. J was trimmed by 8 bases and V by 5 bases; bases with no gene match: 13. CDR3 protein: CSVNPRREGRDEQFF. The CDR3, as DNA: TGCAGCGTTAACCCCAGGCGGGAGGGCCGGGATGAGCAGTTCTTC.

This clonotype was counted between two and nine times. The gene calls are TRBV7-9 and TRBJ2-1, with D maybe TRBD2 (6 bases). Deletions cut 8 bases from V and 0 bases from J, with 17 bases between. Germline-derived CDR1 and CDR2 are SEHNR and FQNEAQ (reference sequence). The CDR3 loop spans 16 amino acids. The CDR3 here is CASVAAGRSSYNEQFF. Here the CDR3 DNA reads TGTGCCAGCGTCGCCGCGGGAAGGTCCTCCTACAATGAGCAGTTCTTC.

This rearrangement joins TRBV9 to TRBJ1-2; no clear D gene. The germline gives CDR1 SGDLS, CDR2 YYNGEE. The length of the CDR3 is 14 residues. V was cut by 0 bases and J by 0 bases, with 6 bases left in between. The CDR3 DNA is TGTGCCAGCAGCGTAGAGGCCGCTAACTATGGCTACACCTTC. Translated, it gives CASSVEAANYGYTF.

At least ten counts were recorded for this clonotype. This chain links TRBV20-1 with TRBJ1-5; D not certain. V gave up 6 bases and J gave up 4 bases, with 13 bases separating them. Germline CDR1 is DFQATT and CDR2 is SNEGSKA (reference sequence). The CDR3 has 13 residues. CDR3 amino acids: CSATKEANQPQHF. The CDR3 DNA reads TGCAGTGCCACCAAGGAGGCTAATCAGCCCCAGCATTTT.

This clonotype was recorded many times. The chain recombines TRBV28 with TRBJ1-5, with 8 nucleotides matching TRBD1. Germline CDR1 reads MDHEN; CDR2 reads SYDVKM. The CDR3 has 16 amino acids. V lost 4 bases, J lost 2 bases, and 7 bases stayed unmatched. CDR3 residues: CASSSTGGEGNQPQHF. In DNA form, the CDR3 reads TGTGCCAGCAGTTCCACAGGGGGAGAGGGCAATCAGCCCCAGCATTTT.

The rearrangement links TRBV20-1 to TRBJ2-3, with TRBD2 matching over 8 bases. The CDR3 contains 15 residues. CDR1 DFQATT and CDR2 SNEGSKA come from the germline V gene (reference sequence). V lost 0 bases, J lost 0 bases, and 2 bases stayed unmatched. CDR3 region: CSARDVAGSTDTQYF. The DNA for the CDR3 is TGCAGTGCTAGAGACGTAGCGGGAAGCACAGATACGCAGTATTTT.

The sample holds many counts of this clonotype. Written as DNA, the CDR3 is TGTGCTAGTGGTGCGGACAGGGTTGCTTTCTTT. Translated, it gives CASGADRVAFF. This chain connects TRBV12-5 to TRBJ1-1, with TRBD1 identical over 8 bases. Germline V gives CDR1 LGHNT, CDR2 FRNRAP. The trim removed 5 bases at V and 11 bases at J, leaving 4 bases unmatched. The CDR3 consists of 11 residues.

This clonotype appeared many times. This chain uses TRBV5-6 with TRBJ2-1; 13 positions match TRBD2. CDR3 size: 17 residues. Germline loops: CDR1 SGHDT, CDR2 YYEEEE. V shed 4 bases, J shed 4 bases, and the junction held 8 bases outside the gene matches. This CDR3 is CASSPGLAGSGYNEQFF. The CDR3 DNA reads TGTGCCAGCAGCCCGGGACTAGCGGGATCTGGGTACAATGAGCAGTTCTTC.

V usage is TRBV5-1 and J usage is TRBJ2-3; D uncertain. Trimming removed 1 base from V and 2 bases from J, with 5 bases in between. The CDR3 is 13 residues long. Germline CDR1 reads SGHRS; CDR2 reads YFSETQ. The CDR3 protein is CASSLKYTDTQYF. The CDR3 DNA sequence: TGCGCCAGCAGCTTGAAGTACACAGATACGCAGTATTTT. Using reference TRBV5-1 and TRBJ2-3 for the parts outside the CDR3, the full variable domain is KAGVTQTPRYLIKTRGQQVTLSCSPISGHRSVSWYQQTPGQGLQFLFEYFSETQRNKGNFPGRFSGRQFSNSRSEMNVSTLELGDSALYLCASSLKYTDTQYFGPGTRLTVL.

This clonotype was recorded many times. The chain uses TRBV7-2 and TRBJ2-2; D could derive from TRBD1 or TRBD2 (6 bases each). V lost 6 bases and J 1 base, leaving 12 bases between the germline ends. The CDR3 runs 15 residues. Germline V gives CDR1 SGHTA, CDR2 FQGNSA. The CDR3: CASRKGGRNTGELFF. The CDR3, as DNA: TGTGCCAGCAGAAAGGGGGGACGGAACACCGGGGAGCTGTTTTTT.

In its sample, this clonotype was seen a few times. This chain links TRBV11-2 with TRBJ2-5, with no clear D. Germline-derived CDR1 and CDR2 are SGHAT and FQNNGV. Trimming removed 0 bases from V and 5 bases from J, with 13 bases in between. This CDR3 has 15 amino acids. In nucleotides, the CDR3 is TGTGCCAGCAGCTTAGAACGGCCTAGGCTGGAGACCCAGTACTTC. Amino acid sequence: CASSLERPRLETQYF.

A remark on this clonotype: Given a much more abundant clone one base away, this may be a read error. V gene TRBV5-4 combines with J gene TRBJ2-3; D is perhaps TRBD1 or TRBD2 (6 bases each). There are 16 residues in the CDR3. CDR1 and CDR2 from the germline V gene are SGHNT and YYREEE (reference sequence). The CDR3 is CDSSLAPGGGTDTQYF. CDR3 DNA: TGTGACAGCAGCTTGGCGCCCGGGGGCGGCACAGATACGCAGTATTTT.

A few counts support this clonotype. The CDR3 is CASSFGLGSNTEAFF. In nucleotides, the CDR3 is TGTGCCAGCAGCTTCGGACTGGGATCCAACACTGAAGCTTTCTTT. V is TRBV5-6 and J is TRBJ1-1; D is ambiguous. V was clipped by 2 bases and J by 2 bases, with 13 bases between them. This CDR3 has 15 amino acids. Germline V gene sequence: CDR1 SGHDT, CDR2 YYEEEE.

The sample holds many counts of this clonotype. This chain links TRBV7-9 with TRBJ2-1; the match to TRBD1 covers 8 bases. After removal of 7 bases from V and 2 bases from J, the junction contained 13 bases not matched to a gene. This CDR3 is 17 amino acids long. CDR1 SEHNR and CDR2 FQNEAQ come from the germline V gene (reference sequence). The CDR3 spells CASTFFRSDRAYNEQFF. Written as DNA, the CDR3 is TGTGCCAGCACCTTTTTCAGGTCGGACAGGGCCTACAATGAGCAGTTCTTC.

This clonotype has at least ten counts. This chain links TRBV12-3 or TRBV12-4 with TRBJ2-5; TRBD2 might be the D (5 bases). The CDR3 sequence is 13 residues long. With 2 bases removed from V and 6 bases from J, the gap between germline ends came to 10 bases. The CDR3 region is CASSLYEGKTQYF. CDR3 sequence (DNA): TGTGCCAGCAGTTTATATGAGGGAAAGACCCAGTACTTC.

This clonotype came up many times. The chain couples TRBV6-4 to TRBJ1-1; D ambiguous. This CDR3 is built from 13 residues. Germline CDR1 is MRHNA and CDR2 is SNTAGT. Trimming shortened V by 8 bases and J by 1 base, and 11 bases separated the two germline ends. The CDR3 DNA sequence: TGTGCCAGCCGTTCCCAGGCGAACACTGAAGCTTTCTTT. This gives the protein CASRSQANTEAFF.

By share, this clonotype counts as medium-sized. This chain links TRBV4-2 with TRBJ2-1, with 11 bases matching TRBD2. CDR1 is LGHNA and CDR2 is YNFKEQ in the germline V gene. After removal of 0 bases from V and 7 bases from J, the junction contained 11 bases not matched to a gene. The CDR3 contains 18 residues. In DNA, the CDR3 is TGTGCCAGCAGCCAAGACCCCCTACTAGCGGGAGTTAGGAATGAGCAGTTCTTC. Its translation: CASSQDPLLAGVRNEQFF.

The sample holds many counts of this clonotype. The J gene is TRBJ2-7, the V gene TRBV18, with 8 positions matching TRBD1. The CDR3 spans 13 residues. V trimming: 3 bases; J trimming: 5 bases; junction bases outside the gene matches: 3. Germline assignment: CDR1 KGHSH and CDR2 LQKENI. The CDR3 protein is CASSPQQGDEQYF. The CDR3 DNA reads TGTGCCAGCTCACCGCAACAGGGGGACGAGCAGTACTTC.

In its sample, this clonotype was seen a few times. The CDR3, as DNA: TGTGCCAGCAGTCAGAGTACCTACAATGAGCAGTTCTTC. Encoded protein: CASSQSTYNEQFF. The chain carries TRBV6-4 and TRBJ2-1; D call uncertain. The V end was cut by 5 bases, the J end by 2 bases, with 7 bases between. Germline CDR1 is MRHNA and CDR2 is SNTAGT. This CDR3 is built from 13 residues.

This clonotype has at least ten counts. V and J are TRBV7-8 and TRBJ2-1; a possible D gene is TRBD1 (6 bases). Trimming took 5 bases from V and 7 from J, leaving 21 bases between them. This CDR3 is 16 amino acids long. Germline V gives CDR1 SGHVS, CDR2 FQNEAQ. CDR3 in amino acids: CASSGRWGPAVNEQFF. As DNA, the CDR3 is TGTGCCAGCAGCGGGAGATGGGGGCCTGCGGTAAATGAGCAGTTCTTC.

This clonotype was observed a handful of times. The chain recombines TRBV5-1 with TRBJ1-4, with D unclear. The CDR3 is made up of 12 amino acids. V was pared by 3 bases and J by 8 bases, with 8 bases between. Germline V CDR1 and CDR2: SGHRS, YFSETQ. CDR3 sequence reads: CASSWIGEKLFF. The CDR3 bases are TGCGCCAGCAGCTGGATAGGGGAAAAACTGTTTTTT.

CDR3 nucleotide sequence: TGTGCCAGCAGTTATGGGACAGGGGGCCCTGCTAACTATGGCTACACCTTC. Protein product: CASSYGTGGPANYGYTF. The chain recombines TRBV28 with TRBJ1-2, with 12 bases fitting TRBD1. In germline, CDR1 is MDHEN, CDR2 SYDVKM. This CDR3 comprises 17 residues. Trimming removed 4 bases from V and 0 bases from J; junction bases left unmatched: 6.

This clonotype was counted ten times or more. V usage is TRBV7-9 and J usage is TRBJ1-6, with unresolved D. Trimming removed 4 bases at V and 9 bases at J, with 13 bases between. Germline CDR1 is SEHNR and CDR2 is FQNEAQ (reference sequence). The CDR3 has 14 residues. The CDR3 DNA follows: TGTGCCAGCAGCTACCCCAGGACGGCTTCACCCCTCCACTTT. This encodes CASSYPRTASPLHF. The whole variable domain, filled in from reference TRBV7-9 and TRBJ1-6, reads DTGVSQNPRHKITKRGQNVTFRCDPISEHNRLYWYRQTLGQGPEFLTYFQNEAQLEKSRLLSDRFSAERPKGSFSTLEIQRTEQGDSAMYLCASSYPRTASPLHFGNGTRLTVT.

The sample holds many counts of this clonotype. The rearrangement links TRBV6-1 to TRBJ1-1; D possibly corresponds to TRBD1 (6 bases). The germline gives CDR1 MNHNS, CDR2 SASEGT. Trimming took 7 bases from V and 0 from J, leaving 12 bases between them. There are 14 residues in the CDR3. CDR3 nucleotide sequence: TGTGCCAGCATTACAGGGAAATTGAACACTGAAGCTTTCTTT. Translated: CASITGKLNTEAFF.

This clonotype has a count of ten or more. V is TRBV18 and J is TRBJ2-3, with TRBD2 matching over 14 bases. Germline V gene sequence: CDR1 KGHSH, CDR2 LQKENI. The CDR3 spans 19 residues. J lost 1 base, V lost 3 bases, and 9 bases had no gene match. DNA of the CDR3: TGTGCCAGCTCACCGGGACTAGCGGGAGCCCGTCAGGGCACAGATACGCAGTATTTT. Residues: CASSPGLAGARQGTDTQYF. The full variable domain, with the rest looked up from reference TRBV18 and TRBJ2-3, is NAGVMQNPRHLVRRRGQEARLRCSPMKGHSHVYWYRQLPEEGLKFMVYLQKENIIDESGMPKERFSAEFPKEGPSILRIQQVVRGDSAAYFCASSPGLAGARQGTDTQYFGPGTRLTVL.

This clonotype was found many times. The chain is built from TRBV6-4 and TRBJ2-6; D remains unclear. V was trimmed by 3 bases and J by 0 bases, leaving 3 bases between them. CDR3 length: 14 amino acids. Per the germline V gene, CDR1 is MRHNA and CDR2 is SNTAGT. The DNA of the CDR3 is TGTGCCAGCAGTGATGTCTCTGGGGCCAACGTCCTGACTTTC. Its protein product is CASSDVSGANVLTF.